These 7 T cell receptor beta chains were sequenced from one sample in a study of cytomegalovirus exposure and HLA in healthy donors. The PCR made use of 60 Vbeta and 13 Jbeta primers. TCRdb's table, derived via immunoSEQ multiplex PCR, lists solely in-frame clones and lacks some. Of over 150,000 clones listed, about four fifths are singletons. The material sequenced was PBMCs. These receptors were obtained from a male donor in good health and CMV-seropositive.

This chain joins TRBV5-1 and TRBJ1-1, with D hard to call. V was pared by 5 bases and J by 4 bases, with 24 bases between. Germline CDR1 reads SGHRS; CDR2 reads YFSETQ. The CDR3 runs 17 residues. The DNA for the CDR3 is TGCGCCAGCAGTGCCTCAAGGCGCACCCTCGGCGGCACTGAAGCTTTCTTT. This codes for CASSASRRTLGGTEAFF. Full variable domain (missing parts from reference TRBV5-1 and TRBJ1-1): KAGVTQTPRYLIKTRGQQVTLSCSPISGHRSVSWYQQTPGQGLQFLFEYFSETQRNKGNFPGRFSGRQFSNSRSEMNVSTLELGDSALYLCASSASRRTLGGTEAFFGQGTRLTVV.

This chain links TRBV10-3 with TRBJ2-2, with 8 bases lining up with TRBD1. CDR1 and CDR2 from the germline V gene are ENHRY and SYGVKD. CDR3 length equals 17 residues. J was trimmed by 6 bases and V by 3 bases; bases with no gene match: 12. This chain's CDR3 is CAISEGVQGALAGELFF. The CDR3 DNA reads TGTGCCATCAGTGAAGGCGTCCAGGGGGCGTTGGCCGGGGAGCTGTTTTTT.

The CDR3 sequence: CAINPGQGIGGYTF. The CDR3 DNA reads as TGTGCCATCAACCCGGGACAGGGGATAGGTGGCTACACCTTC. This chain connects TRBV10-3 to TRBJ1-2; 10 bases line up with TRBD1. The CDR3 has 14 residues. CDR1 is ENHRY and CDR2 is SYGVKD in the germline V gene. The V segment lost 7 bases and the J segment 7 bases; nucleotides outside the gene matches: 9.

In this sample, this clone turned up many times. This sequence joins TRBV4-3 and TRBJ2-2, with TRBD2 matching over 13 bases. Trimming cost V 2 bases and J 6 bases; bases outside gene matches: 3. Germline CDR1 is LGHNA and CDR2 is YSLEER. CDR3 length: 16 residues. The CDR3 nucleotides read TGCGCCAGCAGCCAAACTAGCGGGGGGGCCCCCGGGGAGCTGTTTTTT. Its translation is CASSQTSGGAPGELFF.

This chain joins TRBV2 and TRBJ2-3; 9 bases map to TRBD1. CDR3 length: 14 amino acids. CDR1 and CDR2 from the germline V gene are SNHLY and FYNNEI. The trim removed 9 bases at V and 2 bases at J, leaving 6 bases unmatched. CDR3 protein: CASRTGEPTDTQYF. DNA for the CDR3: TGTGCCAGTAGGACAGGGGAACCCACAGATACGCAGTATTTT.

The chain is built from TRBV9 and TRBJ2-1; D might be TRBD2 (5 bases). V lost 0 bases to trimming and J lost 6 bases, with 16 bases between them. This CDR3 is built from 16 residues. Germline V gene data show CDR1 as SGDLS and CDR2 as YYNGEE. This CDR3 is CASSVEPLAPFNEQFF. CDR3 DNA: TGTGCCAGCAGCGTAGAACCGCTAGCCCCTTTCAATGAGCAGTTCTTC. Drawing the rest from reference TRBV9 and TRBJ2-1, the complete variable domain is DSGVTQTPKHLITATGQRVTLRCSPRSGDLSVYWYQQSLDQGLQFLIQYYNGEERAKGNILERFSAQQFPDLHSELNLSSLELGDSALYFCASSVEPLAPFNEQFFGPGTRLTVL.

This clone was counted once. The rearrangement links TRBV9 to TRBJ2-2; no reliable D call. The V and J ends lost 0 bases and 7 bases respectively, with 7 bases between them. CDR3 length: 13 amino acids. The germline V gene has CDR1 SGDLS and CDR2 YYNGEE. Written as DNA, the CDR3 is TGTGCCAGCAGCGTAGAGTTCAGCGGGGAGCTGTTTTTT. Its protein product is CASSVEFSGELFF. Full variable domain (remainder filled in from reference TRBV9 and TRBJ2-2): DSGVTQTPKHLITATGQRVTLRCSPRSGDLSVYWYQQSLDQGLQFLIQYYNGEERAKGNILERFSAQQFPDLHSELNLSSLELGDSALYFCASSVEFSGELFFGEGSRLTVL.